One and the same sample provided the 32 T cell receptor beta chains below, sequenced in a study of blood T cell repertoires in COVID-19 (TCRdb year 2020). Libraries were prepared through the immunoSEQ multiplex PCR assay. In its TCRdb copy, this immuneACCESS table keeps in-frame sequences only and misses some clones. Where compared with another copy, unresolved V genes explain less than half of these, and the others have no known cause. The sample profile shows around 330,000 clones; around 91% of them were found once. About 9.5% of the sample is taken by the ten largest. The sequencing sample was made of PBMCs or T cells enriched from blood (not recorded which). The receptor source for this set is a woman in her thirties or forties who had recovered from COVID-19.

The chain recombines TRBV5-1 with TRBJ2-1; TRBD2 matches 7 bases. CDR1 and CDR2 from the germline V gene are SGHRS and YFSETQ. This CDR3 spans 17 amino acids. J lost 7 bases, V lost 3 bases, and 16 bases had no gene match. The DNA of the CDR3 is TGCGCCAGCAGCTCCATCCTCGCCGGGACTAAACTAAATGAGCAGTTCTTC. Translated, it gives CASSSILAGTKLNEQFF.

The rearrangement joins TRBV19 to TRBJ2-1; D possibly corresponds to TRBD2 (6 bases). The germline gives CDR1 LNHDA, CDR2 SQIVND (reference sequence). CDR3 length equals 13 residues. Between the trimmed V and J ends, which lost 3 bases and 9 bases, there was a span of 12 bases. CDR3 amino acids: CASSILGTGEQFF. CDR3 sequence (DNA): TGTGCCAGTAGTATTCTCGGGACTGGTGAGCAGTTCTTC. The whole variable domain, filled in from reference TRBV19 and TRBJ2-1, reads DGGITQSPKYLFRKEGQNVTLSCEQNLNHDAMYWYRQDPGQGLRLIYYSQIVNDFQKGDIAEGYSVSREKKESFPLTVTSAQKNPTAFYLCASSILGTGEQFFGPGTRLTVL.

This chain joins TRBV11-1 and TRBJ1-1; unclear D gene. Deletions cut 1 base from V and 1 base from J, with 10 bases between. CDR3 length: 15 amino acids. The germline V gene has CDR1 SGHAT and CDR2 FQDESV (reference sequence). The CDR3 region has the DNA TGTGCCAGCAGCTTAGGTCCCCCAGGGAACACTGAAGCTTTCTTT. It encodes CASSLGPPGNTEAFF.

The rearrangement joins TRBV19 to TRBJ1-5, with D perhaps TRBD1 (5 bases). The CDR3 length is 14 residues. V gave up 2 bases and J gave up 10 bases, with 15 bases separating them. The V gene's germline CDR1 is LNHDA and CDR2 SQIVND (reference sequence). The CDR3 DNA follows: TGTGCCAGTAGTATAAGATTAGGGGTGGGACCCCAGCATTTT. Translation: CASSIRLGVGPQHF.

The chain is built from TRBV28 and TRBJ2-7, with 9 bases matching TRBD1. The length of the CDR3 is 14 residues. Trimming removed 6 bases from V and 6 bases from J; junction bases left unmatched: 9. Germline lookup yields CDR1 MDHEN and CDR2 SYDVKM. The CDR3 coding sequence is TGTGCCAGCAGAATACCGGGACAGGGTGGCGAGCAGTACTTC. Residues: CASRIPGQGGEQYF.

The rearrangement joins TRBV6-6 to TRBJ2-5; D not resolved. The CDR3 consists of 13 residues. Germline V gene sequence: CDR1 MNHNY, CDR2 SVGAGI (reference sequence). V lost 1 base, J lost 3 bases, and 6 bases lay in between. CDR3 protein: CASSYFGEETQYF. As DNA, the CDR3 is TGTGCCAGCAGTTACTTTGGAGAAGAGACCCAGTACTTC.

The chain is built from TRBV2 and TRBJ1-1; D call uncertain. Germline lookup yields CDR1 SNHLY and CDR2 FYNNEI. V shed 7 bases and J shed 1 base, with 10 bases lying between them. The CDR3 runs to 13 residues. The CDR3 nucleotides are TGTGCCAGCAAATACAGCTCGAACACTGAAGCTTTCTTT. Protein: CASKYSSNTEAFF.

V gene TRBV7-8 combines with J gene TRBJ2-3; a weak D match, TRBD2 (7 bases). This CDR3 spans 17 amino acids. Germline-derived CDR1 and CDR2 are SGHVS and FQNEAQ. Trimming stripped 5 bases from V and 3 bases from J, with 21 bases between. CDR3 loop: CASSLLRGGAGTDTQYF. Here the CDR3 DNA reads TGTGCCAGCAGCCTACTACGAGGGGGGGCCGGAACAGATACGCAGTATTTT.

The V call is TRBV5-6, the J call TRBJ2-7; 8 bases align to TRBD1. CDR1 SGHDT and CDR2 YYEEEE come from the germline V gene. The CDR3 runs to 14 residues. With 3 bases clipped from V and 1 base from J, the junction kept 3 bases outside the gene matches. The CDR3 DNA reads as TGTGCCAGCAGCTGGACAGGGAGGTCCTACGAGCAGTACTTC. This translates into CASSWTGRSYEQYF.

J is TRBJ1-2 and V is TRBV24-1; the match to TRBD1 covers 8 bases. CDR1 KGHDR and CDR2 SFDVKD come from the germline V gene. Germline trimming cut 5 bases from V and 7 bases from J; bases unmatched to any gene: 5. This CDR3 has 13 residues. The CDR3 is CATSATTGVGYTF. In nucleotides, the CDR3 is TGTGCCACCAGTGCCACGACAGGGGTTGGCTACACCTTC.

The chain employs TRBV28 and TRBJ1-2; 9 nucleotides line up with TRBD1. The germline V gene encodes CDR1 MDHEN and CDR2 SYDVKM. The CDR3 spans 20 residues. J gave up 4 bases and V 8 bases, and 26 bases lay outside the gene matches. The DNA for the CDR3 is TGTGCCAGCCTAGGCTCAACGGTTGAGGGACAGGGCATTTATTCCTATGGCTACACCTTC. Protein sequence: CASLGSTVEGQGIYSYGYTF.

In nucleotides, the CDR3 is TGTGCCAGCAGCGCTAATGGACTAGCGGACCAAGAGACCCAGTACTTC. This sequence encodes CASSANGLADQETQYF. The V call is TRBV9, the J call TRBJ2-5; TRBD2 matches 10 bases. Looked up from germline, CDR1 is SGDLS and CDR2 is YYNGEE. The trim removed 3 bases at V and 0 bases at J, leaving 5 bases unmatched. The CDR3 spans 16 residues.

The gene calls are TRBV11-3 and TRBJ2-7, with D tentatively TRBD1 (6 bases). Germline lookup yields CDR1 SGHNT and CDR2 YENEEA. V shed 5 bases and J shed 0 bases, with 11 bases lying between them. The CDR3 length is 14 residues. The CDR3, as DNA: TGTGCCAGCAGCCAGCAGGGGAGCTCCTACGAGCAGTACTTC. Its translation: CASSQQGSSYEQYF.

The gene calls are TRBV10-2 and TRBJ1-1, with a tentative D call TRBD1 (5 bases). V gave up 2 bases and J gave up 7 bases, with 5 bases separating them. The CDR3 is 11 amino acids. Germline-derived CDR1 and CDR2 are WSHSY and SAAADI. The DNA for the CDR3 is TGCGCCAGCAGTGAGCAGGGTGAAGCTTTCTTT. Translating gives CASSEQGEAFF.

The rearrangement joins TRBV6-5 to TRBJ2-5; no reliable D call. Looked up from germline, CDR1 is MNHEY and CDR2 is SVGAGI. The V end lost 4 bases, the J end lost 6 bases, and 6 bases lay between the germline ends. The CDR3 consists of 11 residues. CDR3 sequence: CASSSEKTQYF. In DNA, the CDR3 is TGTGCCAGCAGTTCTGAGAAGACCCAGTACTTC.

In nucleotides, the CDR3 is TGTGCCAGAAGCTTTACCCGGTGGGCGTGGACCCAGTACTTC. Translation gives CARSFTRWAWTQYF. The V gene is TRBV5-3, the J gene TRBJ2-5, with D uncertain. TRBV5-3 is treated as an ORF (open reading frame) with a function not yet certain. V was trimmed by 2 bases and J by 7 bases, leaving 15 bases between them. The CDR3 spans 14 residues.

CDR3 sequence (DNA): TGTGCCAGCAGAGCGGGGGGGCCAGTCAGATCTGCCAATGAGCAGTTCTTC. This codes for CASRAGGPVRSANEQFF. This chain uses TRBV28 with TRBJ2-1; 10 bases line up with TRBD2. The germline V gene encodes CDR1 MDHEN and CDR2 SYDVKM. J was trimmed by 6 bases and V by 6 bases; bases with no gene match: 14. The CDR3 runs to 17 residues.

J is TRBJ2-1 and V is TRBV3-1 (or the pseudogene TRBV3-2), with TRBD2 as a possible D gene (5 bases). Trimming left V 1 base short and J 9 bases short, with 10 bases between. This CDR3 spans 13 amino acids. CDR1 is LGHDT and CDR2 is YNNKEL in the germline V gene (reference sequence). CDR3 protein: CASSQVSEGEQFF. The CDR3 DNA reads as TGTGCCAGCAGCCAAGTTAGTGAGGGTGAGCAGTTCTTC.

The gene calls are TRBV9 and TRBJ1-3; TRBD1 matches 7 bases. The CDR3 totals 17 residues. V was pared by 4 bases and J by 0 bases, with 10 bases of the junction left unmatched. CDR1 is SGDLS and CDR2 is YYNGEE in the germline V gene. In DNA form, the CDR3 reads TGTGCCAGCAGCCCCACTCAGGGACAGAGCTCTGGAAACACCATATATTTT. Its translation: CASSPTQGQSSGNTIYF.

The CDR3 here is CASSYGQFGGQFF. The CDR3 bases are TGTGCCAGCTCTTACGGACAGTTCGGAGGGCAGTTCTTC. V usage is TRBV18 and J usage is TRBJ2-1; a possible D gene is TRBD1 (6 bases). Germline CDR1 is KGHSH and CDR2 is LQKENI. The length of the CDR3 is 13 residues. The V end was cut by 6 bases, the J end by 12 bases, with 18 bases between.

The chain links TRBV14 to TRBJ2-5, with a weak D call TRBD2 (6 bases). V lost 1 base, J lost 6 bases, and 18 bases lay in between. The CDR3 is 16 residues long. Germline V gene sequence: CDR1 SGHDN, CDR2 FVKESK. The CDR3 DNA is TGTGCCAGCAGCCAAGCCATGGGAGGTGGGGAAAAGACCCAGTACTTC. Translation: CASSQAMGGGEKTQYF. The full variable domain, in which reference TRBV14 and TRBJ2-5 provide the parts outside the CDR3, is EAGVTQFPSHSVIEKGQTVTLRCDPISGHDNLYWYRRVMGKEIKFLLHFVKESKQDESGMPNNRFLAERTGGTYSTLKVQPAELEDSGVYFCASSQAMGGGEKTQYFGPGTRLLVL.

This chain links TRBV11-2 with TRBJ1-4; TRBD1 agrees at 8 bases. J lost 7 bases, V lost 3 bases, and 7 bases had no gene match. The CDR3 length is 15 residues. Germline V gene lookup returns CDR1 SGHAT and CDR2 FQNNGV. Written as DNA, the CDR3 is TGTGCCAGCAGCTTGGACAGGGTCGTATCTGAAAAACTGTTTTTT. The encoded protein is CASSLDRVVSEKLFF.

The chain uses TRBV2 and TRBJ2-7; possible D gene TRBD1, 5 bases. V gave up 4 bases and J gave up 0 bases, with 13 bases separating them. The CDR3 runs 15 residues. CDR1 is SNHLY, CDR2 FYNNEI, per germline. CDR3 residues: CASSVDSEPSYEQYF. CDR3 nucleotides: TGTGCCAGCAGTGTTGACAGCGAACCCTCCTACGAGCAGTACTTC.

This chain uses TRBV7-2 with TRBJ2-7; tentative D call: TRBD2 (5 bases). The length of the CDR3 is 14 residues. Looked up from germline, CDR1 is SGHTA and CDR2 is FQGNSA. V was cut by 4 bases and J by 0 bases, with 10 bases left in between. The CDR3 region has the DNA TGTGCCAGCAGCTCTAGCCGAAACTCCTACGAGCAGTACTTC. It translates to CASSSSRNSYEQYF.

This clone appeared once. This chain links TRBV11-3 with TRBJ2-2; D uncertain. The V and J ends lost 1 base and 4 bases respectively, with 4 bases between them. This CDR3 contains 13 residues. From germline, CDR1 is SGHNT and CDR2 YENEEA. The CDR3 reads CASSLGRTGELFF. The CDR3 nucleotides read TGTGCCAGCAGCTTAGGTCGCACCGGGGAGCTGTTTTTT.

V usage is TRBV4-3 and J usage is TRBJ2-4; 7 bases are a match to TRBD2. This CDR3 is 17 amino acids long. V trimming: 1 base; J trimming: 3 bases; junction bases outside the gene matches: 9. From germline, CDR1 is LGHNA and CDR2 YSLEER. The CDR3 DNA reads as TGCGCCAGCAGCCAAGTGGGATCGGGGAGGGACAAAAACATTCAGTACTTC. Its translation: CASSQVGSGRDKNIQYF.

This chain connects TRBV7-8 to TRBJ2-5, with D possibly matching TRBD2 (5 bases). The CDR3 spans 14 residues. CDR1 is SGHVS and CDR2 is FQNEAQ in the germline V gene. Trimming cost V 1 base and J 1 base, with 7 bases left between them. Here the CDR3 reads CASSLVAPQETQYF. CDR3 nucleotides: TGTGCCAGCAGCTTAGTAGCGCCCCAAGAGACCCAGTACTTC.

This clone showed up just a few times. CDR3 region: CASSTLGGGLTDTQYF. For the CDR3, the DNA is TGTGCCAGCAGCACCCTTGGAGGAGGCCTCACAGATACGCAGTATTTT. The V call is TRBV9, the J call TRBJ2-3, with D possibly TRBD2 on 5 matching bases. Germline CDR1 reads SGDLS; CDR2 reads YYNGEE. Between the trimmed V and J ends, which lost 4 bases and 2 bases, there was a span of 17 bases. The CDR3 consists of 16 residues.

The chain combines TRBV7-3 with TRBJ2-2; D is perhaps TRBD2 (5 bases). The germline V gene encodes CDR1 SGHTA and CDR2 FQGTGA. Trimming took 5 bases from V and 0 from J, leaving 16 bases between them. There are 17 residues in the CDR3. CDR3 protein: CASSPPTAGPNTGELFF. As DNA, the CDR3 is TGTGCCAGCAGCCCCCCAACGGCGGGCCCGAACACCGGGGAGCTGTTTTTT.

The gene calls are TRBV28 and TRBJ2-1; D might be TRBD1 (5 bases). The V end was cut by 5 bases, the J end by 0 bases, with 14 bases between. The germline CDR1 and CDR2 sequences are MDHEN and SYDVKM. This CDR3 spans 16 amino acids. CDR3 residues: CASSPPTDYSYNEQFF. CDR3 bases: TGTGCCAGCAGTCCCCCGACAGATTACTCCTACAATGAGCAGTTCTTC.

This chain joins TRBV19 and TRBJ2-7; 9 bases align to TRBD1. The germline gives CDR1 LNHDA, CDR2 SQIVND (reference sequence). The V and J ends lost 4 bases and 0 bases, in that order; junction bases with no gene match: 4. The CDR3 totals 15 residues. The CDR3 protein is CASSNPGQGSYEQYF. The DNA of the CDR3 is TGTGCCAGTAGTAATCCGGGACAGGGCTCCTACGAGCAGTACTTC.

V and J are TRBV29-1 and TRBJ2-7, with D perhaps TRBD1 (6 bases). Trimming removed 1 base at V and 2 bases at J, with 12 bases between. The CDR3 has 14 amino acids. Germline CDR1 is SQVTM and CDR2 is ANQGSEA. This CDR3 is CSVEAYPGAYEQYF. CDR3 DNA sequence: TGCAGCGTTGAAGCCTACCCAGGGGCCTACGAGCAGTACTTC.